This T cell receptor beta chain derives from a study of blood T cell repertoires in COVID-19. Original data processing: Scientists estimated how many nucleated cells there were by amplifying reference gene primers. Clones were read by immunoSEQ multiplex PCR, and TCRdb kept only the in-frame ones, dropping some. The V and J calls and clone size were taken over from that table, and D and trimming were inferred from the DNA. The table includes around 460,000 clones, approximately 90% detected once. The CDR3 consists of 20 residues. Germline V gene data show CDR1 as KGHDR and CDR2 as SFDVKD. V was pared by 0 bases and J by 10 bases, with 21 bases of the junction left unmatched.

Sequencing was performed on peripheral blood. This chain links TRBV24-1 with TRBJ1-5; 9 positions agree with TRBD1. The clonotype was recovered from a young man with COVID-19, enrolled during active disease. This CDR3 reads CATSDLSWWDRDMLNGPQHF. CDR3 sequence (DNA): TGTGCCACCAGTGATTTGAGCTGGTGGGACAGGGATATGTTAAATGGCCCCCAGCATTTT.